Listed here is a single T cell receptor (beta chain). The antigen is undetermined. Vbeta (60) and Jbeta (13) primers were used in the PCR. TCRdb's copy holds only in-frame clones and misses some; the assay was immunoSEQ multiplex PCR. The sample contains around 150,000 clones, approximately 80% of which appear only once. The V gene lost 7 bases and the J gene lost 3 bases, with 13 bases spanning the gap. The CDR3 loop spans 13 amino acids. Germline CDR1 reads MNHNS; CDR2 reads SASEGT. This entry belongs to a study of cytomegalovirus exposure and HLA in healthy donors. Regarding the study as a whole: Earlier analysis looked at TCR beta V segments, and most were productive about 90% or about 30% of the time. Solely CMV serostatus was available to characterize immune exposure.

The sequenced material came from PBMCs. The receptor comes from a man aged 25-45 years in good health and CMV-seronegative. The chain couples TRBV6-1 to TRBJ2-7; D uncertain. This chain's CDR3 is CASNVNTFYEQYF. CDR3 in DNA: TGTGCCAGCAACGTAAACACCTTCTACGAGCAGTACTTC.